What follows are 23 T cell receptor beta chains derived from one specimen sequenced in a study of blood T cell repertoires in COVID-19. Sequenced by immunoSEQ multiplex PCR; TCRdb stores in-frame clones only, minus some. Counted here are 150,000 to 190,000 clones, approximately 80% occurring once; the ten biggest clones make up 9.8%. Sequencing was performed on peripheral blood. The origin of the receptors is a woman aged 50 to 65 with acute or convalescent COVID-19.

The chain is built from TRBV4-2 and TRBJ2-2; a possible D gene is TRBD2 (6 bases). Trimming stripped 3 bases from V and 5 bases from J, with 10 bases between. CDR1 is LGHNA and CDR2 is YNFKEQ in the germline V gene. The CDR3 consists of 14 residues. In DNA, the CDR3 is TGTGCCAGCAGCCAGGAGGGCCCAACCGGGGAGCTGTTTTTT. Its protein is CASSQEGPTGELFF.

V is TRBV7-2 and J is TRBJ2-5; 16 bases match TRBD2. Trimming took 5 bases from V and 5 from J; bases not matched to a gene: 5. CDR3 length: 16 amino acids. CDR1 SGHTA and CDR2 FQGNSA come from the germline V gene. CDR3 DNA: TGTGCCAGCAGCCGGGGACTAGCGGGGGGGCCGGAGACCCAGTACTTC. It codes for CASSRGLAGGPETQYF.

CDR3 region: CASSYSSTGSEAFF. CDR3 DNA: TGTGCCAGCAGTTACTCGAGCACAGGGTCTGAAGCTTTCTTT. The J gene is TRBJ1-1, the V gene TRBV6-5; tentatively, D is TRBD1 (6 bases). With 0 bases removed from V and 6 bases from J, the gap between germline ends came to 11 bases. This CDR3 is 14 amino acids long. Germline CDR1 and CDR2: MNHEY and SVGAGI.

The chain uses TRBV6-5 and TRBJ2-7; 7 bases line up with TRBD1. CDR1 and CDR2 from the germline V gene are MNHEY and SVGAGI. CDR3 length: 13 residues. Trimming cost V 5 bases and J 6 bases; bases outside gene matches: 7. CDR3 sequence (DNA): TGTGCCAGCAGTACGACAGGGCCCGCCGAGCAGTACTTC. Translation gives CASSTTGPAEQYF.

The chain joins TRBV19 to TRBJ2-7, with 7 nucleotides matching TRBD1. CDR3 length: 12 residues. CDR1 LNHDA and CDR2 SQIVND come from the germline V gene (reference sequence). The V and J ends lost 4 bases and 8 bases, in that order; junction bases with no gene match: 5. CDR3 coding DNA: TGTGCCAGTAGTACCTCAGGGGGAAAGCAGTACTTC. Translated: CASSTSGGKQYF.

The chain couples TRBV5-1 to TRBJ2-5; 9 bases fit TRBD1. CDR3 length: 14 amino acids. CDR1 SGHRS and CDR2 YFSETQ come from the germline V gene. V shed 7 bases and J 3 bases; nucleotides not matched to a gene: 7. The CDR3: CASRTRTGEETQYF. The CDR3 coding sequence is TGCGCCAGCCGGACCCGGACAGGGGAAGAGACCCAGTACTTC. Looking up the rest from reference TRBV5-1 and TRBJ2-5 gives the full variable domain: KAGVTQTPRYLIKTRGQQVTLSCSPISGHRSVSWYQQTPGQGLQFLFEYFSETQRNKGNFPGRFSGRQFSNSRSEMNVSTLELGDSALYLCASRTRTGEETQYFGPGTRLLVL.

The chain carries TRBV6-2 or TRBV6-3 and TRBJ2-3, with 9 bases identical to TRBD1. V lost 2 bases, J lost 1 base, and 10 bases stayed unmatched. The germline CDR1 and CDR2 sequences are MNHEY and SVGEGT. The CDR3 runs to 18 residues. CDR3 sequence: CASSYTRDRVEGTDTQYF. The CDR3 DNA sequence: TGTGCCAGCAGTTACACCCGGGACAGGGTAGAGGGCACAGATACGCAGTATTTT.

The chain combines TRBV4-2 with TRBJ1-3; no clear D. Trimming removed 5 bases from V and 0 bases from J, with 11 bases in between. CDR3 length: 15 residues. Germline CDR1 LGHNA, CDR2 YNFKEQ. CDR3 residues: CASSYERSSGNTIYF. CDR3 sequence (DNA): TGTGCCAGCAGCTACGAGAGGAGCTCTGGAAACACCATATATTTT.

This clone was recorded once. CDR3 nucleotides: TGCGCCAGCAGCTTGGAGGCTAGCGGGGGGGTTTTACCCCAGTACTTC. It codes for CASSLEASGGVLPQYF. This chain uses TRBV5-1 with TRBJ2-5; 12 nucleotides line up with TRBD2. V lost 0 bases, J lost 9 bases, and 9 bases stayed unmatched. The CDR3 sequence is 16 residues long. Germline CDR1 reads SGHRS; CDR2 reads YFSETQ.

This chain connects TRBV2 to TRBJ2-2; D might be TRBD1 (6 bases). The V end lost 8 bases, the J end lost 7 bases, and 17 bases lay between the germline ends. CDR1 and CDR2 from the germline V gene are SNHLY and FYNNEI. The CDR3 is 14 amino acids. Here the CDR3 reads CASDKVGAGGELFF. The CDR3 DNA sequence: TGTGCCAGCGATAAAGTGGGGGCGGGCGGGGAGCTGTTTTTT.

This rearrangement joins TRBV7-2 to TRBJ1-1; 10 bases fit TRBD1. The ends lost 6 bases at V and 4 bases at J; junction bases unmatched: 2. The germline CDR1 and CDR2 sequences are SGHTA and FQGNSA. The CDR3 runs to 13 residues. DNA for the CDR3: TGTGCCAGCAGAAGGACAGGGGGCACTGAAGCTTTCTTT. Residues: CASRRTGGTEAFF.

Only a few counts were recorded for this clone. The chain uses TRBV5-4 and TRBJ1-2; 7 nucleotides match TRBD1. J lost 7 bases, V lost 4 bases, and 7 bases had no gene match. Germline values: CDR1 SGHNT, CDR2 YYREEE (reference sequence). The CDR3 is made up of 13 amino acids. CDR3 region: CASSRQGSGGYTF. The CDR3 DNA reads TGTGCCAGCAGCCGACAGGGAAGCGGTGGCTACACCTTC.

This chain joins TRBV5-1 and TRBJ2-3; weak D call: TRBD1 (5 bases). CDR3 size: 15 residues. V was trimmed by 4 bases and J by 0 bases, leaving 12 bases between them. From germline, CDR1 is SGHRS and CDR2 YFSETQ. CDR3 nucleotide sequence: TGCGCCAGCAGCGTAGGGGTGTTCAGCACAGATACGCAGTATTTT. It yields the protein CASSVGVFSTDTQYF.

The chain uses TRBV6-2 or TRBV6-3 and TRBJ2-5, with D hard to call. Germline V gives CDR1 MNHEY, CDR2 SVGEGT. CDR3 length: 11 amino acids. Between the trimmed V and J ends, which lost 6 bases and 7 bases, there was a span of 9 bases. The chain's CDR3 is CASSNTGTQYF. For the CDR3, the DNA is TGTGCCAGCAGCAATACTGGGACCCAGTACTTC.

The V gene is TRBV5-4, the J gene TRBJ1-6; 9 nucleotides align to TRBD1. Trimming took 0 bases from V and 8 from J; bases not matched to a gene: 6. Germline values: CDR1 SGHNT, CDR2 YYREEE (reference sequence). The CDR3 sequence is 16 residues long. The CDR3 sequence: CASSLGSTGGDSPLHF. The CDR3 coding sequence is TGTGCCAGCAGCTTGGGCTCGACAGGGGGAGATTCACCCCTCCACTTT.

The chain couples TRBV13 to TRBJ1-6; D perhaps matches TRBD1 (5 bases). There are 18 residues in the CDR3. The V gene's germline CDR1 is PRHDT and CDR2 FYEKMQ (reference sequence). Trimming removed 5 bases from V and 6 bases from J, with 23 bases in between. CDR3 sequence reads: CASSVSDRGPLLNSPLHF. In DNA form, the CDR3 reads TGTGCCAGCAGCGTTTCCGACAGAGGCCCCCTCCTTAATTCACCCCTCCACTTT.

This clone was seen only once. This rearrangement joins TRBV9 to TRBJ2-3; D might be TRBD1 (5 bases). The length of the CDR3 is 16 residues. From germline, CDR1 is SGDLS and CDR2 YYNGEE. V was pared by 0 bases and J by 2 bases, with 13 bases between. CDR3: CASSVEGQGNTDTQYF. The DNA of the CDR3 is TGTGCCAGCAGCGTAGAGGGCCAGGGCAACACAGATACGCAGTATTTT.

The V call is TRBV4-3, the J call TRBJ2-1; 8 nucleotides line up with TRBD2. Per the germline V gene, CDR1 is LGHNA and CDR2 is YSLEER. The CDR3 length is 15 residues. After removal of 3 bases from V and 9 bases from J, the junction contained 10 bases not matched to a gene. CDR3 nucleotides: TGCGCCAGCAGCCAGCACCCGGGACTAGATAGTGAGCAGTTCTTC. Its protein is CASSQHPGLDSEQFF.

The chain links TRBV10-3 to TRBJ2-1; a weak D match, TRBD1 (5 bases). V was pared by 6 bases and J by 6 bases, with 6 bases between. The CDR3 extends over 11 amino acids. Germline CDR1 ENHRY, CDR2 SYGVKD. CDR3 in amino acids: CAIRDTNEQFF. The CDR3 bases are TGTGCCATCAGGGACACCAATGAGCAGTTCTTC.

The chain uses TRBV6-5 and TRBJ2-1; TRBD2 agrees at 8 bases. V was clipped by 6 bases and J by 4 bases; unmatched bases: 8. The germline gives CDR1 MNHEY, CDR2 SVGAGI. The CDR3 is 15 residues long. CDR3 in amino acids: CASRPREGSYNEQFF. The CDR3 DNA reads TGTGCCAGCAGACCCCGGGAGGGGTCTTACAATGAGCAGTTCTTC.

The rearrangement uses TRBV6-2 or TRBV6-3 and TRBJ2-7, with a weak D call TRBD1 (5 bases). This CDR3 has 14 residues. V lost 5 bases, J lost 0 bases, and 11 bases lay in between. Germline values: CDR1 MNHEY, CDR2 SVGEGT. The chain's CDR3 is CASSRGGTSYEQYF. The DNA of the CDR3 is TGTGCCAGCAGTAGGGGCGGTACCTCCTACGAGCAGTACTTC.

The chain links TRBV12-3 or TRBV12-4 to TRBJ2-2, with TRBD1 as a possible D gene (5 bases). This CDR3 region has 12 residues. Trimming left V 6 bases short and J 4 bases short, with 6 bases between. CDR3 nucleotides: TGTGCCAGCAGCCAGGGCACCGGGGAGCTGTTTTTT. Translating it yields CASSQGTGELFF.

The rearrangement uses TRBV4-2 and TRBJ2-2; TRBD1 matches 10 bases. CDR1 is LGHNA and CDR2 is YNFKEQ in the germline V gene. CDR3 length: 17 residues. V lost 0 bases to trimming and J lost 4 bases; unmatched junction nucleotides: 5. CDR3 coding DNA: TGTGCCAGCAGCCAAGACACCTGGACAGGGGGCACCGGGGAGCTGTTTTTT. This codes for CASSQDTWTGGTGELFF.